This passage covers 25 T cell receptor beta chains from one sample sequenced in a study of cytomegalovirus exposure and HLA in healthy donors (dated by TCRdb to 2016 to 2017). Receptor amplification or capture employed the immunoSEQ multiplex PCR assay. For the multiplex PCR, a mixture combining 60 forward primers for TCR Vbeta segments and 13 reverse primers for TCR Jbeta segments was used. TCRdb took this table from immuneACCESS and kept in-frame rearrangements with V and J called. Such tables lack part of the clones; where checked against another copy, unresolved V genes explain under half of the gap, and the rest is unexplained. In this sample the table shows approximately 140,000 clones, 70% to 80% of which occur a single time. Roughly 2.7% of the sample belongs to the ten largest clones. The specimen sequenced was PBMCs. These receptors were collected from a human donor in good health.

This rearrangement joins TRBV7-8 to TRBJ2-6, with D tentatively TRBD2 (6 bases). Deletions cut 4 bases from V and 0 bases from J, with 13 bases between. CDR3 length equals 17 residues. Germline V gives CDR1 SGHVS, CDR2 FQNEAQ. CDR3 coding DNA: TGTGCCAGCAGCTGGGGGGTACCAACCTCTGGGGCCAACGTCCTGACTTTC. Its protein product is CASSWGVPTSGANVLTF.

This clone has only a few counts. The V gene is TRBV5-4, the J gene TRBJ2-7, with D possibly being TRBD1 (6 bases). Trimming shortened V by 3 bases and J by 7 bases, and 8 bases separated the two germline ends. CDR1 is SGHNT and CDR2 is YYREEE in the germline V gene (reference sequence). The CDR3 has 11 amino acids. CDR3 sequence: CASSSQGEQYF. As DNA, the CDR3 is TGTGCCAGCAGCTCTCAGGGGGAGCAGTACTTC.

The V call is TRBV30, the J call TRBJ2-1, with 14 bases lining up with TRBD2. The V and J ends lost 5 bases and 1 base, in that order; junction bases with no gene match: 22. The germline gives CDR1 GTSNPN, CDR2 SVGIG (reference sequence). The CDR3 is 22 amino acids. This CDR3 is CAWSPGQGRLAGGPGSYNEQFF. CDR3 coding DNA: TGTGCCTGGTCTCCGGGACAGGGTAGACTAGCGGGAGGGCCCGGATCCTACAATGAGCAGTTCTTC.

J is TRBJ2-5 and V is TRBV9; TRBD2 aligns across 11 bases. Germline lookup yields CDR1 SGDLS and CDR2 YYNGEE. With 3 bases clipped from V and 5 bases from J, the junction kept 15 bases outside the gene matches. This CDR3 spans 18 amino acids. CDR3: CASSAGLVAGGPVETQYF. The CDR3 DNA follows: TGTGCCAGCAGCGCCGGGTTAGTAGCGGGGGGGCCGGTGGAGACCCAGTACTTC.

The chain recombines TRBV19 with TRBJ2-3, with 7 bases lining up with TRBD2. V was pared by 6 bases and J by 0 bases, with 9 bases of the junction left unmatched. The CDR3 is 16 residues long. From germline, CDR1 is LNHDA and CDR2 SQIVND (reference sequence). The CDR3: CASRSPTSPSTDTQYF. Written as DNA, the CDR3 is TGTGCCAGTAGATCACCGACTAGCCCTAGCACAGATACGCAGTATTTT.

CDR3 residues: CASRRGGQAKGLEGQETQYF. The CDR3 bases are TGTGCCAGCCGACGGGGTGGGCAGGCGAAGGGACTAGAGGGACAAGAGACCCAGTACTTC. The rearrangement joins TRBV27 to TRBJ2-5; 8 nucleotides agree with TRBD2. V lost 8 bases and J lost 2; bases outside the gene matches: 25. Germline loops: CDR1 MNHEY, CDR2 SMNVEV (reference sequence). CDR3 size: 20 residues.

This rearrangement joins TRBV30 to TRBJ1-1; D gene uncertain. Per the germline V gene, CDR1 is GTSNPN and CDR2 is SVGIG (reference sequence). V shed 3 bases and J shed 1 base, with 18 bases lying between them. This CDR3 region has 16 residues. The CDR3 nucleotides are TGTGCCTGGAGGTTGGGAGTCACAACCGCGAACACTGAAGCTTTCTTT. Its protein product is CAWRLGVTTANTEAFF.

The CDR3 DNA sequence: TGTGCCAGCAGTTGGACAGGGATGCCAGAGACCCAGTACTTC. This gives the protein CASSWTGMPETQYF. This chain uses TRBV28 with TRBJ2-5, with 8 bases identical to TRBD1. Trimming at V came to 4 bases and at J to 4 bases, leaving 5 bases not matched to a gene. The CDR3 sequence is 14 residues long. Germline V lookup: CDR1 MDHEN, CDR2 SYDVKM.

The CDR3 nucleotides read TGCGCCAGCAGCTTGGAACAGGGCGTCCACGAGCAGTACTTC. Protein: CASSLEQGVHEQYF. The chain employs TRBV5-1 and TRBJ2-7, with TRBD1 as a possible D gene (6 bases). Germline loops: CDR1 SGHRS, CDR2 YFSETQ. V lost 0 bases and J 5 bases, leaving 12 bases between the germline ends. The CDR3 is 14 residues long.

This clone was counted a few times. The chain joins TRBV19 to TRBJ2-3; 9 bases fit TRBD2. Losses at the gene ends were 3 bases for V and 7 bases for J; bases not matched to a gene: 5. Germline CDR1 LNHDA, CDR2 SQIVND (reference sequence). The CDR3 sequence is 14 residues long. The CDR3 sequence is CASSMVPSGNTQYF. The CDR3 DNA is TGTGCCAGTAGTATGGTCCCTAGCGGGAATACGCAGTATTTT. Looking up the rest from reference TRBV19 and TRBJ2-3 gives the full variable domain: DGGITQSPKYLFRKEGQNVTLSCEQNLNHDAMYWYRQDPGQGLRLIYYSQIVNDFQKGDIAEGYSVSREKKESFPLTVTSAQKNPTAFYLCASSMVPSGNTQYFGPGTRLTVL.

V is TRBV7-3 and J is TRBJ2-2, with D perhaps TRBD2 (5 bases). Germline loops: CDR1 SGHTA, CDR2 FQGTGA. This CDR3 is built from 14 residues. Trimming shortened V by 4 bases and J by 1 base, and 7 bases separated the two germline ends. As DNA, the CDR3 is TGTGCCAGCAGCTCGGGGTGGAACACCGGGGAGCTGTTTTTT. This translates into CASSSGWNTGELFF. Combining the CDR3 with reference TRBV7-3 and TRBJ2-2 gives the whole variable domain GAGVSQTPSNKVTEKGKYVELRCDPISGHTALYWYRQSLGQGPEFLIYFQGTGAADDSGLPNDRFFAVRPEGSVSTLKIQRTERGDSAVYLCASSSGWNTGELFFGEGSRLTVL.

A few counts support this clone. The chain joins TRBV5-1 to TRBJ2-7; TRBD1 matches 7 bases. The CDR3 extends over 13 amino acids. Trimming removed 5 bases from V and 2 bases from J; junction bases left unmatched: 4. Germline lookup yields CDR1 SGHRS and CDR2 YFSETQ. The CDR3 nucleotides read TGCGCCAGCAGAAGGGACAGAACCTACGAGCAGTACTTC. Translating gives CASRRDRTYEQYF.

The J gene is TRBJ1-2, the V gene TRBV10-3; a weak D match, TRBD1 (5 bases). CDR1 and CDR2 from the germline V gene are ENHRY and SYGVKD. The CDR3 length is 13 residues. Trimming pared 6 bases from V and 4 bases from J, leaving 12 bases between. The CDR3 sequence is CAIRTETPYGYTF. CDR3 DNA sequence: TGTGCCATCAGGACAGAGACGCCCTATGGCTACACCTTC.

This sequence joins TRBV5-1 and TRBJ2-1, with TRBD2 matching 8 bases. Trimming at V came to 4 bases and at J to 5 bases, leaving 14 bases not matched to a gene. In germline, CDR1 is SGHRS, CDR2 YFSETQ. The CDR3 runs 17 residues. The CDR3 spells CASSLAPSGRGDNEQFF. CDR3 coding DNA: TGCGCCAGCAGCCTTGCTCCCAGCGGGAGAGGGGACAATGAGCAGTTCTTC.

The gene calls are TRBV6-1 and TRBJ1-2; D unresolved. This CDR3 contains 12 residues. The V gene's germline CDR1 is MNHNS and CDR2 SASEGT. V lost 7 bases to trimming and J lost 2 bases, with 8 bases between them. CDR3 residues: CASTGGNYGYTF. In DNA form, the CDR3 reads TGTGCCAGCACGGGCGGGAACTATGGCTACACCTTC.

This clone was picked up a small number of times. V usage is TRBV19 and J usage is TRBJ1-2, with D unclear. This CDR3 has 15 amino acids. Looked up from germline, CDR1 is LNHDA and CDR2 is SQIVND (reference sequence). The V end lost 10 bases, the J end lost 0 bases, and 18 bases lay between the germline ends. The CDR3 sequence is CATRVEGSPNYGYTF. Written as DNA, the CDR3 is TGTGCCACTCGAGTCGAGGGAAGTCCTAACTATGGCTACACCTTC.

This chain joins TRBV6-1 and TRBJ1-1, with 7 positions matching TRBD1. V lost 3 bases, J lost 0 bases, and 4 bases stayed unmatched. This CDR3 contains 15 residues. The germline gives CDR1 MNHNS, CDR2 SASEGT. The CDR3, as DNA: TGTGCCAGCAGTGATAGGGGACAGATGAACACTGAAGCTTTCTTT. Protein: CASSDRGQMNTEAFF.

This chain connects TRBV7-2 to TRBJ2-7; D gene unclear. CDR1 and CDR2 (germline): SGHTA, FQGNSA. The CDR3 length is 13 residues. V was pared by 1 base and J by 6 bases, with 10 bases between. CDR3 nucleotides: TGTGCCAGCAGCTTAGTCGCAGATCGCGAGCAGTACTTC. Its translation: CASSLVADREQYF.

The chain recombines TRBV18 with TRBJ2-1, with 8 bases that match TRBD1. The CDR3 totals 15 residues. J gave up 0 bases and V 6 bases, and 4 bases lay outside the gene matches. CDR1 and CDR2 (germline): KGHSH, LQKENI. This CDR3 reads CASSPDRVSYNEQFF. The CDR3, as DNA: TGTGCCAGCTCCCCGGACAGGGTCTCCTACAATGAGCAGTTCTTC.

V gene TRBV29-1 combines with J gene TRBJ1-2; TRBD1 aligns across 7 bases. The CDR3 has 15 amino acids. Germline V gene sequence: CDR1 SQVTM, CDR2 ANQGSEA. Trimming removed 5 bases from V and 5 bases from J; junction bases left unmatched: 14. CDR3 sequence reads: CSVSPNTGAPYGYTF. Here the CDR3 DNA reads TGCAGCGTTTCCCCTAATACAGGGGCCCCATATGGCTACACCTTC.

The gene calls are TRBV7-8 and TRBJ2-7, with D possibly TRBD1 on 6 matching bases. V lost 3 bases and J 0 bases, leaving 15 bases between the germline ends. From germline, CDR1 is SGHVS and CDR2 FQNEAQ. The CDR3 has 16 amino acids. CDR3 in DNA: TGTGCCAGCAGCTTCTCTTTGGACAGTTTCTCCTACGAGCAGTACTTC. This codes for CASSFSLDSFSYEQYF.

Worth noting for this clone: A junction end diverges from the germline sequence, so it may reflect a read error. The CDR3 spells CSSSAPGTGSNYGYTF. The CDR3 DNA sequence: TGTTCCAGCAGCGCCCCAGGGACAGGCTCTAACTATGGCTACACCTTC. The genes are TRBV7-9 and TRBJ1-2, with TRBD1 matching 8 bases. The CDR3 extends over 16 amino acids. Germline V gene sequence: CDR1 SEHNR, CDR2 FQNEAQ (reference sequence). The whole variable domain, remainder taken from reference TRBV7-9 and TRBJ1-2, is DTGVSQNPRHKITKRGQNVTFRCDPISEHNRLYWYRQTLGQGPEFLTYFQNEAQLEKSRLLSDRFSAERPKGSFSTLEIQRTEQGDSAMYLCSSSAPGTGSNYGYTFGSGTRLTVV.

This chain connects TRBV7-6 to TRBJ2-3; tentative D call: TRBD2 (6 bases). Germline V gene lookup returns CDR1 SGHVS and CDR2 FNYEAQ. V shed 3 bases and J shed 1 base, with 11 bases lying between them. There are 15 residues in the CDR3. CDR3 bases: TGTGCCAGCAGCTTGGGGGGATGGGGCACAGATACGCAGTATTTT. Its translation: CASSLGGWGTDTQYF.

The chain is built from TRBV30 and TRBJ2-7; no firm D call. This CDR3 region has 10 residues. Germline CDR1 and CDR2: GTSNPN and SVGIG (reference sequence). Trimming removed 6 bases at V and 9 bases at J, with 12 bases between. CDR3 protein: CACNTVGQYF. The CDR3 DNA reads TGTGCCTGCAATACAGTCGGGCAGTACTTC.

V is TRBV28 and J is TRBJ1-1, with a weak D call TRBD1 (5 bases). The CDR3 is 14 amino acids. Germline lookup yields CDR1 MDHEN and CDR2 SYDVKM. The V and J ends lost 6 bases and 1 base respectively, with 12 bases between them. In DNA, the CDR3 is TGTGCCAGCAGGGACATTGACCCGAACACTGAAGCTTTCTTT. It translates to CASRDIDPNTEAFF.